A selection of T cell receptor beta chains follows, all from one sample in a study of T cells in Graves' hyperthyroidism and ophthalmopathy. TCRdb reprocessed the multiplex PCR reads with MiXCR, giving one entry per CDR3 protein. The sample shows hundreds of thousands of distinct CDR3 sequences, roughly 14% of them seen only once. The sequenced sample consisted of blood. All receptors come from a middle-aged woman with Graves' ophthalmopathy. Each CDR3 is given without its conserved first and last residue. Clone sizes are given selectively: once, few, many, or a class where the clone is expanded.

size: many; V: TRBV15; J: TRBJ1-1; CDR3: ATSRGSTGANTEAF
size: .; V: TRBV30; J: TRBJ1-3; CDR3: AWSSWGDTIY
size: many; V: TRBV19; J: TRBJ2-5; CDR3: ASSMVLGSSQETQY
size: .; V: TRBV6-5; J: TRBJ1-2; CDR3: ASSYGTADYGYT
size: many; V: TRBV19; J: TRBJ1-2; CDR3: ASSRKDGYLWT
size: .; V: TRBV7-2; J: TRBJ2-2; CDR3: ASSLARGSTGELF
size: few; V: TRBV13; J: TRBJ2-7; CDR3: ASSLRSVAYEQY
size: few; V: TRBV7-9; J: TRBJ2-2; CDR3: ASSLARSPTTGELF
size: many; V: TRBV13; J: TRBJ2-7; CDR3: ASSPTTGYEQY
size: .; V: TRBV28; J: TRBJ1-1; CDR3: ASSHGPGPTEAF
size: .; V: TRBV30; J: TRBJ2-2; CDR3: AWNPGDTGELF
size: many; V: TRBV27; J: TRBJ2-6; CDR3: ASSLLSGANVLT
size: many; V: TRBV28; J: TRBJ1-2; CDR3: ASSLGARLYT
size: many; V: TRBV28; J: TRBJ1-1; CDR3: ASSSQGGRAVEAF
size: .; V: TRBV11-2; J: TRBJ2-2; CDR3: ASQYTRLADTGELF
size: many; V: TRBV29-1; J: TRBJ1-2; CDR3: SDWGPYGYT
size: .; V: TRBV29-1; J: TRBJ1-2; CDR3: SVGQGVYGYT
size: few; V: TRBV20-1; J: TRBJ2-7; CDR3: SAVAGGPGDEQY
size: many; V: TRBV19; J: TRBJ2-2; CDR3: ASTHPTDGRTGELF
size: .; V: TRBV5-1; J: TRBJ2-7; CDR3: ASRPDSSYEQY
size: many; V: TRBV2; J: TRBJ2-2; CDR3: ASSEAGELF
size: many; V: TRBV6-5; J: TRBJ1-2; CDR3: ASSYSAGGPYGYT
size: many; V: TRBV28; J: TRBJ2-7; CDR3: ASSLGTHSYEQY
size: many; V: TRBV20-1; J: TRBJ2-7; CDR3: SATSGTGTYEQY
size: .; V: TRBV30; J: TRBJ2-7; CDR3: AWSSAESSYEQY
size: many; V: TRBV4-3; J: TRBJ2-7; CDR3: ASSQDASGVTYEQY
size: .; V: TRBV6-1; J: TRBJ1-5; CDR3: ASSLGRHGRNQPQH
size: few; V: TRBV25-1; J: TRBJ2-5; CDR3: ASSDLVQAGYQETQY
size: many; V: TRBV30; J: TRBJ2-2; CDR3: ADGPSGSTGELF
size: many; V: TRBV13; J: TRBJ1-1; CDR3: ASSKPRAEAF
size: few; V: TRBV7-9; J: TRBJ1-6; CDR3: ASSPGIGDSPLH
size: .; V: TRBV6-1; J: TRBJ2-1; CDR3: ASSEAGNEQF
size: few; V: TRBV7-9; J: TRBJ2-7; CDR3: ASSLQGPSGEQY
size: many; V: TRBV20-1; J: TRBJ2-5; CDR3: SARDGAGVDETQY
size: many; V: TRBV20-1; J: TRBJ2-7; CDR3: STTERAGAYEQY
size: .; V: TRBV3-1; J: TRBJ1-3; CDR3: ASSQEWSGDSGNTIY
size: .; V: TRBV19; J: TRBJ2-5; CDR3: ASSTFPAEQETQY
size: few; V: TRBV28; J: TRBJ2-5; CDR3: ASSPPPGAGTGQETQY
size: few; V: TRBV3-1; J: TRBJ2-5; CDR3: ASSQGGRLGETQY
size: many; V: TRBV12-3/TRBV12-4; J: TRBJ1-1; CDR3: ASSLEGLTAAF